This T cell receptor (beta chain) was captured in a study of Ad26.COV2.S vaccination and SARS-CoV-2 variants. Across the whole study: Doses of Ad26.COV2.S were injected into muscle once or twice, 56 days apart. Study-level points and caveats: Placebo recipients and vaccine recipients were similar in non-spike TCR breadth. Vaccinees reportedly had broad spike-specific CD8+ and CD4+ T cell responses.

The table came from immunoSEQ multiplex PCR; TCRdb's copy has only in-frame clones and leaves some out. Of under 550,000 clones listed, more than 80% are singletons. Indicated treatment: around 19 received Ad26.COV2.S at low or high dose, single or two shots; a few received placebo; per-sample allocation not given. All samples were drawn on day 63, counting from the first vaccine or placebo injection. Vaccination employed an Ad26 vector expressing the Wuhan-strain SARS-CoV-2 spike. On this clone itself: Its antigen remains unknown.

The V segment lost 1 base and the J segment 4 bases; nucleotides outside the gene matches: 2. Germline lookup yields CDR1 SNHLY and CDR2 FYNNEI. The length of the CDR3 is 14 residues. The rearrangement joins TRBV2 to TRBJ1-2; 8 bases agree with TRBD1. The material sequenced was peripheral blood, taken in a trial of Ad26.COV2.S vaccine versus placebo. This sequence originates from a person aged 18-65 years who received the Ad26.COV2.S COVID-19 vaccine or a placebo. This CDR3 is CASSEGQGLYGYTF. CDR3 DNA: TGTGCCAGCAGTGAAGGACAGGGGCTCTATGGCTACACCTTC. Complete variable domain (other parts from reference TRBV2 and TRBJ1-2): EPEVTQTPSHQVTQMGQEVILRCVPISNHLYFYWYRQILGQKVEFLVSFYNNEISEKSEIFDDQFSVERPDGSNFTLKIRSTKLEDSAMYFCASSEGQGLYGYTFGSGTRLTVV.